This T cell receptor (beta chain) was sequenced in a study of CD8 T cells in ankylosing spondylitis. Study observations and caveats: CD8+ by phenotype, disease-linked clones were relatively rare in peripheral blood.

The sample holds many counts of this clonotype. What it recognizes is unknown. The CDR3 is 15 residues long. From germline, CDR1 is SGDLS and CDR2 YYNGEE. Germline trimming cut 0 bases from V and 0 bases from J; bases unmatched to any gene: 3. One entry per CDR3 protein, called by TCRdb with MiXCR from the 5' RACE reads. The sample includes around 27,000 distinct CDR3 sequences, under 3% of them seen just once. The sequence derives from a female donor with ankylosing spondylitis or in good health (not recorded which). The rearrangement uses TRBV9 and TRBJ2-7, with 7 nucleotides matching TRBD2. Sequenced sample: blood, either unsorted or a sorted T cell fraction (not recorded which). CDR3 amino acids: CASSVGGDYSYEQYF. The CDR3 bases are TGTGCCAGCAGCGTAGGGGGGGACTACTCCTACGAGCAGTACTTC.